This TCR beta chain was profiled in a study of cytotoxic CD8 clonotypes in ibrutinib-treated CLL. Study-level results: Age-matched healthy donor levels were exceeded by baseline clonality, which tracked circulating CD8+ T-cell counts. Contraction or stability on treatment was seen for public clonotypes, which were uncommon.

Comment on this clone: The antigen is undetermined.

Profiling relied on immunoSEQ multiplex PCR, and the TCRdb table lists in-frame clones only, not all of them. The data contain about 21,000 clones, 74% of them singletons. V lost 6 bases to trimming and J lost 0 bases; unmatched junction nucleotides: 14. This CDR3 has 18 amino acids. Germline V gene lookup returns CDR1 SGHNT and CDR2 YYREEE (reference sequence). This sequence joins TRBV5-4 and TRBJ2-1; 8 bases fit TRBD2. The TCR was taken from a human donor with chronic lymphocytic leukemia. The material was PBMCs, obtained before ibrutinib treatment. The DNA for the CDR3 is TGTGCCAGCACTGTACAGCGAACTAGCGGAAGCTCCTACAATGAGCAGTTCTTC. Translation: CASTVQRTSGSSYNEQFF.